One sample yielded the 27 T cell receptor beta chains listed below, sequenced in a study of blood T cell repertoires in COVID-19. Libraries were prepared by immunoSEQ multiplex PCR; TCRdb keeps only in-frame clonotypes and omits some of them. The sample includes fewer than 250,000 clones, around 90% of them seen just once. Sample: PBMCs or T cells enriched from blood (not recorded which). Receptor source: a young man who had recovered from COVID-19.

This chain uses TRBV2 with TRBJ2-1; D perhaps matches TRBD1 (6 bases). Trimming cost V 3 bases and J 9 bases, with 12 bases left between them. Germline CDR1 is SNHLY and CDR2 is FYNNEI. The CDR3 is made up of 13 amino acids. The CDR3: CASSDRGAGEQFF. CDR3 DNA: TGTGCCAGCAGTGACAGGGGAGCTGGTGAGCAGTTCTTC.

This chain links TRBV7-8 with TRBJ2-7, with 7 bases fitting TRBD2. Germline-derived CDR1 and CDR2 are SGHVS and FQNEAQ. V dropped 2 bases and J dropped 0; count of bases not matched to a gene: 4. This CDR3 has 15 amino acids. CDR3 nucleotides: TGTGCCAGCAGCTTAAGGGAGGGGACCTCCTACGAGCAGTACTTC. Translating gives CASSLREGTSYEQYF.

This rearrangement joins TRBV10-3 to TRBJ1-1, with D possibly matching TRBD1 (5 bases). Germline CDR1 ENHRY, CDR2 SYGVKD. Deletions cut 9 bases from V and 5 bases from J, with 16 bases between. The length of the CDR3 is 13 residues. For the CDR3, the DNA is TGTGCCATTAACCGGGACTTCGGTACTGAAGCTTTCTTT. Protein sequence: CAINRDFGTEAFF.

The chain combines TRBV27 with TRBJ2-1, with 12 positions matching TRBD2. Germline V CDR1 and CDR2: MNHEY, SMNVEV (reference sequence). Trimming removed 5 bases from V and 6 bases from J; junction bases left unmatched: 11. This CDR3 region has 17 residues. The CDR3 reads CASSQDRLAGVGNEQFF. The CDR3 bases are TGTGCCAGCAGTCAGGACAGACTAGCGGGAGTGGGCAATGAGCAGTTCTTC.

In the case of this clone: Other DNA variants within this sample encode the same CDR3. This chain uses TRBV24-1 with TRBJ2-7; 8 bases map to TRBD1. J was trimmed by 2 bases and V by 7 bases; bases with no gene match: 6. From germline, CDR1 is KGHDR and CDR2 SFDVKD. This CDR3 has 14 amino acids. CDR3 DNA sequence: TGTGCCACCAGCCCAGGACAGGGCACCTACGAGCAGTACTTC. Translated: CATSPGQGTYEQYF.

This clone has a single count. The J gene is TRBJ2-1, the V gene TRBV4-3; TRBD2 agrees at 9 bases. The CDR3 runs 16 residues. In germline, CDR1 is LGHNA, CDR2 YSLEER. J was trimmed by 10 bases and V by 0 bases; bases with no gene match: 10. CDR3 in DNA: TGCGCCAGCAGCCAAGATCTAGCGGGGCTCCTAAGGGAGCAGTTCTTC. Amino acid sequence: CASSQDLAGLLREQFF.

The J gene is TRBJ1-6, the V gene TRBV11-1, with 9 bases that match TRBD1. Trimming removed 5 bases from V and 4 bases from J; junction bases left unmatched: 6. Germline CDR1 SGHAT, CDR2 FQDESV (reference sequence). CDR3 length: 16 amino acids. The chain's CDR3 is CASSVFGTGYNSPLHF. The DNA for the CDR3 is TGTGCCAGCAGCGTGTTTGGGACAGGGTATAATTCACCCCTCCACTTT.

The chain has TRBV5-1 and TRBJ2-2; TRBD2 agrees at 10 bases. The CDR3 contains 16 residues. J gave up 4 bases and V 2 bases, and 5 bases lay outside the gene matches. Germline CDR1 SGHRS, CDR2 YFSETQ. CDR3 sequence reads: CASSLLAGKVTGELFF. The DNA of the CDR3 is TGCGCCAGCAGCTTACTAGCGGGAAAGGTCACCGGGGAGCTGTTTTTT.

This rearrangement joins TRBV24-1 to TRBJ2-1, with 7 positions matching TRBD1. The V and J ends lost 4 bases and 5 bases, in that order; junction bases with no gene match: 4. Germline V gives CDR1 KGHDR, CDR2 SFDVKD. The length of the CDR3 is 14 residues. The CDR3 DNA reads TGTGCCACCAGTGAGGGACAGAATAACAATGAGCAGTTCTTC. It specifies CATSEGQNNNEQFF.

The chain uses TRBV14 and TRBJ1-6; 7 bases agree with TRBD1. With 4 bases clipped from V and 2 bases from J, the junction kept 8 bases outside the gene matches. Germline-derived CDR1 and CDR2 are SGHDN and FVKESK. The CDR3 has 17 amino acids. This CDR3 reads CASSLTPGGAYNSPLHF. The CDR3 coding sequence is TGTGCCAGCAGCCTCACCCCAGGGGGTGCCTATAATTCACCCCTCCACTTT.

This chain uses TRBV5-1 with TRBJ2-1; D is undetermined. V lost 4 bases to trimming and J lost 0 bases, with 14 bases between them. Germline V gives CDR1 SGHRS, CDR2 YFSETQ. This CDR3 has 16 amino acids. CDR3 sequence: CASSPYDRSSYNEQFF. CDR3 bases: TGCGCCAGCAGCCCCTATGATAGGAGCTCCTACAATGAGCAGTTCTTC.

The table lists this clone with a few counts. This chain connects TRBV2 to TRBJ1-6, with D hard to call. Germline V gene sequence: CDR1 SNHLY, CDR2 FYNNEI. V was cut by 9 bases and J by 3 bases, with 9 bases left in between. The CDR3 is 13 amino acids. The CDR3 nucleotides are TGTGCCAGACGGGGTGACTATAATTCACCCCTCCACTTT. Amino acids: CARRGDYNSPLHF.

J is TRBJ2-1 and V is TRBV5-1; 7 bases line up with TRBD2. CDR3 size: 16 residues. V shed 4 bases, J shed 2 bases, and the junction held 9 bases outside the gene matches. Germline V CDR1 and CDR2: SGHRS, YFSETQ. The CDR3 bases are TGCGCCAGCAGCCCCCACGGGGGGATCCCCTACAATGAGCAGTTCTTC. This gives the protein CASSPHGGIPYNEQFF.

This clone was picked up one time. The chain is built from TRBV3-1 (or the pseudogene TRBV3-2) and TRBJ1-1, with 12 bases lining up with TRBD1. Germline-derived CDR1 and CDR2 are LGHDT and YNNKEL (reference sequence). This CDR3 spans 15 amino acids. V lost 6 bases and J lost 8; bases outside the gene matches: 10. CDR3 nucleotides: TGTGCCAGCAGGCGCCGGGACAGGGGGCCGAACGAAGCTTTCTTT. Translated: CASRRRDRGPNEAFF.

V and J are TRBV6-6 and TRBJ1-2, with no clear D. The CDR3 is 12 residues long. In germline, CDR1 is MNHNY, CDR2 SVGAGI (reference sequence). Trimming took off 6 bases at V and 4 bases at J, with 9 bases between the two ends. The CDR3 protein is CASRMAGYGYTF. Here the CDR3 DNA reads TGTGCCAGCAGGATGGCAGGCTATGGCTACACCTTC.

The rearrangement links TRBV20-1 to TRBJ2-5, with 8 bases identical to TRBD2. Trimming removed 3 bases from V and 5 bases from J; junction bases left unmatched: 11. The CDR3 is 15 residues long. Per the germline V gene, CDR1 is DFQATT and CDR2 is SNEGSKA (reference sequence). The CDR3 is CSASPPGGPQETQYF. The CDR3 region has the DNA TGCAGTGCTAGTCCCCCGGGGGGGCCGCAGGAGACCCAGTACTTC.

This CDR3 reads CASSGGNPAGGTEAFF. The CDR3 DNA sequence: TGCGCCAGCAGTGGGGGGAACCCCGCGGGGGGCACTGAAGCTTTCTTT. The J gene is TRBJ1-1, the V gene TRBV10-2; possible D gene TRBD1, 5 bases. The V gene's germline CDR1 is WSHSY and CDR2 SAAADI. Deletions cut 4 bases from V and 4 bases from J, with 19 bases between. The CDR3 is made up of 16 amino acids.

V is TRBV7-9 and J is TRBJ1-1, with 10 bases lining up with TRBD1. Trimming at V came to 0 bases and at J to 3 bases, leaving 4 bases not matched to a gene. This CDR3 is built from 16 residues. The germline V gene has CDR1 SEHNR and CDR2 FQNEAQ (reference sequence). The CDR3 protein is CASSLADRGGYTEAFF. The CDR3 DNA reads as TGTGCCAGCAGCTTAGCGGACAGGGGGGGATACACTGAAGCTTTCTTT.

This chain links TRBV5-6 with TRBJ1-2, with a tentative D call TRBD1 (6 bases). V lost 4 bases, J lost 2 bases, and 12 bases lay in between. The CDR3 length is 14 residues. Germline V gene sequence: CDR1 SGHDT, CDR2 YYEEEE. The CDR3 protein is CASSLGTKNYGYTF. CDR3 DNA: TGTGCCAGCAGCCTCGGGACAAAAAACTATGGCTACACCTTC.

V usage is TRBV7-8 and J usage is TRBJ1-3; no reliable D call. The length of the CDR3 is 12 residues. CDR1 and CDR2 (germline): SGHVS, FQNEAQ. V lost 1 base, J lost 10 bases, and 8 bases lay in between. The CDR3 is CASSLGARTIYF. The CDR3 DNA reads as TGTGCCAGCAGCTTAGGGGCCCGGACCATATATTTT. Full variable domain (missing parts from reference TRBV7-8 and TRBJ1-3): GAGVSQSPRYKVAKRGQDVALRCDPISGHVSLFWYQQALGQGPEFLTYFQNEAQLDKSGLPSDRFFAERPEGSVSTLKIQRTQQEDSAVYLCASSLGARTIYFGEGSWLTVV.

This clone is medium-sized in the sample. CDR3 in amino acids: CASGRGQGKGTQYF. The CDR3 DNA reads TGTGCCAGCGGTAGGGGACAGGGAAAGGGGACCCAGTACTTC. The chain joins TRBV6-5 to TRBJ2-5, with 9 bases matching TRBD1. J lost 7 bases, V lost 8 bases, and 11 bases had no gene match. The V gene's germline CDR1 is MNHEY and CDR2 SVGAGI. The CDR3 has 14 residues.

V and J are TRBV7-2 and TRBJ1-3, with D uncertain. The CDR3 has 12 amino acids. Trimming shortened V by 5 bases and J by 9 bases, and 11 bases separated the two germline ends. Germline CDR1 reads SGHTA; CDR2 reads FQGNSA. CDR3 sequence: CASSPGVGTIYF. As DNA, the CDR3 is TGTGCCAGCAGCCCCGGGGTCGGCACCATATATTTT.

The chain has TRBV30 and TRBJ1-1; D ambiguous. The V gene's germline CDR1 is GTSNPN and CDR2 SVGIG (reference sequence). This CDR3 has 13 amino acids. V lost 7 bases and J 3 bases, leaving 15 bases between the germline ends. In DNA form, the CDR3 reads TGTGCCTATGAGAGGGAGGTGGACACTGAAGCTTTCTTT. Residues: CAYEREVDTEAFF.

The chain employs TRBV10-3 and TRBJ2-2; D remains unclear. Deletions cut 6 bases from V and 1 base from J, with 6 bases between. The CDR3 length is 13 residues. Germline V gives CDR1 ENHRY, CDR2 SYGVKD. The CDR3 DNA is TGTGCCATCAGCAACAAGAACACCGGGGAGCTGTTTTTT. It yields the protein CAISNKNTGELFF.

The V call is TRBV28, the J call TRBJ1-5; the D gene is possibly TRBD1 (5 bases). CDR1 is MDHEN, CDR2 SYDVKM, per germline. Trimming shortened V by 2 bases and J by 9 bases, and 17 bases separated the two germline ends. This CDR3 comprises 15 residues. The CDR3 DNA sequence: TGTGCCAGCAGTTTAAAAAAATGGGGGGATCGGCCCCAGCATTTT. Its translation: CASSLKKWGDRPQHF.

This sequence joins TRBV9 and TRBJ1-4; D gene unclear. Germline CDR1 SGDLS, CDR2 YYNGEE. With 0 bases removed from V and 7 bases from J, the gap between germline ends came to 10 bases. The CDR3 runs to 14 residues. The CDR3 here is CASSVADGSEKLFF. The CDR3 nucleotides are TGTGCCAGCAGCGTAGCAGATGGGAGTGAAAAACTGTTTTTT.

The J gene is TRBJ2-7, the V gene TRBV27; the D is unclear. The germline gives CDR1 MNHEY, CDR2 SMNVEV (reference sequence). V dropped 0 bases and J dropped 0 bases, with 6 bases sitting between them. This CDR3 has 14 residues. This CDR3 is CASSLSPSSYEQYF. Here the CDR3 DNA reads TGTGCCAGCAGTTTATCCCCGAGCTCCTACGAGCAGTACTTC.